The source of this T cell receptor beta chain is a study of early T cells in non-severe SARS-CoV-2 infection (dated by TCRdb to about 2021). About the full investigation: Bulk RNA from unsorted whole blood was used for TCR sequencing, so alpha and beta chains could not be paired.

Library preparation used 5' RACE. The sequencer was a NextSeq 500. The TCR library protocol attached unique molecular identifiers to individual cDNA molecules to correct for sequencing error and PCR bias. Both TCR alpha and beta chains were sequenced, and tight co-correlation was observed between alpha and beta sequence abundances in each sample. The authors' pipeline ran thus. Decombinator V4 was used to annotate the V gene, J gene and CDR3 of the TCR sequences. TCRs were defined as expanded if a significant change between any two time points was detected under a Poisson model with p below 0.0001. Abundances of TCRs were expressed as counts per million after normalisation to the total number of TCRs sequenced in each sample. TRAV1-2 paired with TRAJ12, TRAJ20 or TRAJ33 defined MAIT TCRs, while TRAV10 paired with TRAJ18 defined iNKT TCRs. VDJdb, accessed on 1 November 2021, was searched for TCRs annotated for CMV, EBV and SARS-CoV-2, and TCRs annotated for more than one antigen were excluded. TCRdb reprocessed the public reads (quality trimming at Q25 with fastp, clone calling with MiXCR) and kept in-frame beta chains. For every CDR3 protein sequence, its rows merge into one entry that carries the most common genes and DNA. What appears here as the V and J calls and clone size reflects TCRdb's work, not the paper's. The sample records tens of thousands of distinct CDR3 sequences, around 9% of which are singletons. The ten largest clones represent 17% of the sample.

Per the germline V gene (reference sequence), DFQATT is the CDR1 and SNEGSKA is the CDR2. At the junction V is shortened by 3 bases and J by 1 base, with 18 bases in between. The CDR3 has 16 amino acids, counting the end cysteine and phenylalanine. Only the CDR3 part of the read is kept: 48 bases, read in frame from the first base. This clonotype was picked up many times. Its antigen is not yet known. Qualities for individual bases were not recorded, and no much larger clone is one base off. On the study overall, not on this receptor specifically: VDJdb matching was skewed toward anti-spike CD8 responses and likely underestimated virus-specific expansions by missing private and CD4 specificities.

The study was a case-control design nested within a healthcare worker cohort in London, UK, with weekly nasopharyngeal swab PCR tests and blood sampling. Between 23 and 31 March 2020, the week of the UK lockdown, healthcare workers were enrolled and then followed up weekly for as long as 16 weeks. The rearranged chain carries TRBV20-1 and TRBJ2-5, with the D gene not clear enough to name. This clonotype originated in an adult who was a healthcare worker with PCR-confirmed SARS-CoV-2 infection or an uninfected control (not recorded which). Sequenced input: whole blood. CDR3 reads: CSASGRLGDSQETQYF. In nucleotides, the sequence is TGCAGTGCTAGCGGGCGCCTGGGCGATTCCCAAGAGACCCAGTACTTC.